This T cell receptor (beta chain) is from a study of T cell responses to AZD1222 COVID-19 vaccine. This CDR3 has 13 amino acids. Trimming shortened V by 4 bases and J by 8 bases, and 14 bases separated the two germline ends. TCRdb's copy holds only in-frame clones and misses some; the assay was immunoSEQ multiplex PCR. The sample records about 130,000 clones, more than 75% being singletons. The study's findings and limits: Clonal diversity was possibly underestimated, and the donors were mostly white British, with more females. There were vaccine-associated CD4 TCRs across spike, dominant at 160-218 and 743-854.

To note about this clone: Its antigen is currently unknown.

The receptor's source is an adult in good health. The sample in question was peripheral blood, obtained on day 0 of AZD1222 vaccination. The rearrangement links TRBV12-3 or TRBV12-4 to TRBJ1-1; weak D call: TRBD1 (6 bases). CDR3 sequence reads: CASSSLLTGEAFF. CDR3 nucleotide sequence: TGTGCCAGCAGTTCATTACTTACAGGGGAAGCTTTCTTT.